This is a list of T cell receptor beta chains from one sample in a study of sequential checkpoint blockade in melanoma. Clones were read by immunoSEQ multiplex PCR, and TCRdb kept only the in-frame ones, dropping some. The sample has fewer than 30,000 clones, 65% to 85% seen once. Sequencing used CD8+ T cells sorted from blood (inferred from file names), obtained from a patient given nivolumab and ipilimumab in sequence. These receptor sequences come from a human donor with melanoma. Both conserved end residues are part of each CDR3. A D gene is named only where the DNA matches it firmly. Some rows mark clone size as missing; the rest say once, few, many or name a class of expanded clone.

j_gene,d_gene,abundance,len,v_gene,CDR3nt,CDR3aa
TRBJ1-1,TRBD1,-,16,TRBV29-1,TGCAGCGTCAACTACCGGGTCGAGGGGGCAAACACTGAAGCTTTCTTT,CSVNYRVEGANTEAFF
TRBJ2-3,-,-,15,TRBV4-1,TGCGCCAGCAGCCAAGGGTACAGATACACAGATACGCAGTATTTT,CASSQGYRYTDTQYF
TRBJ1-3,TRBD1,-,16,TRBV28,TGTGCCAGCAGTTTAGACCGGGACAGGGCTGGAAACACCATATATTTT,CASSLDRDRAGNTIYF
TRBJ1-1,-,-,13,TRBV27,TGTGCCAGCAGTTTAGGACAGTACACTGAAGCTTTCTTT,CASSLGQYTEAFF
TRBJ2-5,TRBD2,once,18,TRBV4-2,TGTGCCAGCACCCTCCAAGCCCGACTGGTAGCGGGAGAAGAGACCCAGTACTTC,CASTLQARLVAGEETQYF
TRBJ2-7,TRBD1,-,15,TRBV11-2,TGTGCCAGCAGGGAAGGGACAGGGAACCCCTACGAGCAGTACTTC,CASREGTGNPYEQYF
TRBJ1-5,TRBD1,-,14,TRBV15,TGTGCCACCGCCGGACAGGGGGTAGGTCAGCCCCAGCATTTT,CATAGQGVGQPQHF
TRBJ2-1,-,-,11,TRBV19,TGTGCCACGGGATCCGCAAATGAGCAGTTCTTC,CATGSANEQFF
TRBJ2-5,-,-,15,TRBV5-6,TGTGCCAGCAGCCCTCCTCTAGCGAGGCTAGAGACCCAGTACTTC,CASSPPLARLETQYF
TRBJ2-1,TRBD2,-,15,TRBV7-8,TGTGCCAGCACAGGACGTAGCGGGGGGGCGAATGAGCAGTTCTTC,CASTGRSGGANEQFF
TRBJ1-2,TRBD1,-,15,TRBV7-9,TGTGCCAGCAGCCAGGCCACAGGGGACGTCTATGGCTACACCTTC,CASSQATGDVYGYTF
TRBJ2-7,TRBD1,-,16,TRBV7-2,TGTGCCAGCAGCTTAGCGTTAGGGGGCGCCCCCTACGAGCAGTACTTC,CASSLALGGAPYEQYF
TRBJ2-1,-,-,13,TRBV7-9,TGTGCCAGCAGCTCACGACAGTACAATGAGCAGTTCTTC,CASSSRQYNEQFF
TRBJ1-2,TRBD1,-,16,TRBV25-1,TGTGCCAGCAGTGATTCCCTAGGACAGGTGACCTATGGCTACACCTTC,CASSDSLGQVTYGYTF
TRBJ2-7,TRBD2,-,15,TRBV27,TGTGCCAGCAGTTTGGGTAGCGGGGCGGTCTACGAGCAGTACTTC,CASSLGSGAVYEQYF
TRBJ2-5,TRBD1,-,15,TRBV25-1,TGTGCCAGCAGTTCTCGGGACAGGGGGCAAGAGACCCAGTACTTC,CASSSRDRGQETQYF
TRBJ2-2,TRBD2,-,16,TRBV7-9,TGTGCCAGCAGGCCAACTAGCGGGAGATCGTACGGGGAGCTGTTTTTT,CASRPTSGRSYGELFF